The rows below give T cell receptor beta chains drawn from one sample of a study of blood T cell repertoires in COVID-19. Sequenced by immunoSEQ multiplex PCR; TCRdb stores in-frame clones only, minus some. The sample holds roughly 230,000 clones; 70% to 90% are singletons and the top ten take more than 0.55%. Sequencing was carried out using peripheral blood. These receptors all stem from a human donor in a cohort sampled during active COVID-19. Both conserved end residues are part of each CDR3. A D gene is named only where the DNA matches it firmly. Some rows have no size entry. The others give once, few or many, or a class for an expanded clone.

J | V | size | D | DNA | CDR3
TRBJ2-2 | TRBV4-3 | NA | NA | TGCGCCAGCAGCCAGTTAGGGGTGCAATTTACCCCGAACACCGGGGAGCTGTTTTTT | CASSQLGVQFTPNTGELFF
TRBJ2-1 | TRBV19 | once | TRBD2 | TGTGCCAGTAGTATAGGACTAGCGCCCTACAATGAGCAGTTCTTC | CASSIGLAPYNEQFF
TRBJ2-7 | TRBV5-1 | NA | NA | TGCGCCAGCAGCTTGGGCGGTAGGAGCTACGAGCAGTACTTC | CASSLGGRSYEQYF
TRBJ2-2 | TRBV27 | NA | NA | TGTGCCAGCCACCTCGGGACACCGAACACCGGGGAGCTGTTTTTT | CASHLGTPNTGELFF
TRBJ2-7 | TRBV7-6 | NA | TRBD1 | TGTGCCAGCAGCCCCGGACAGGGCGTTATCACCTACGAGCAGTACTTC | CASSPGQGVITYEQYF
TRBJ1-2 | TRBV28 | NA | TRBD1 | TGTGCCAGCAGCCCAGGGGGAAACTATGGCTACACCTTC | CASSPGGNYGYTF
TRBJ2-7 | TRBV9 | NA | NA | TGTGCCAGCAGCGTCCAGGGAAGCAGCTACGAGCAGTACTTC | CASSVQGSSYEQYF
TRBJ2-7 | TRBV19 | once | TRBD1 | TGTGCCAGTAGTTTCGGACAGGGTTACTCCTACGAGCAGTACTTC | CASSFGQGYSYEQYF
TRBJ2-7 | TRBV10-2 | NA | NA | TGCGCCAGCAGTGAATACAGGGCGCGAGAGCAGTACTTC | CASSEYRAREQYF
TRBJ2-2 | TRBV5-4 | NA | TRBD1 | TGTGCCAGCAGCACCCCGGGACAGGGGGGCACCGGGGAGCTGTTTTTT | CASSTPGQGGTGELFF
TRBJ1-2 | TRBV7-2 | NA | NA | TGTGCCAGCAGCTCCGATGGGGCAGGGGACTATGGCTACACCTTC | CASSSDGAGDYGYTF
TRBJ1-4 | TRBV2 | NA | TRBD1 | TGTGCCAGCGCAGGGACAGGGCCTAATGAAAAACTGTTTTTT | CASAGTGPNEKLFF
TRBJ2-6 | TRBV5-4 | once | TRBD1 | TGTGCCAGCAAGGGGGCGCTTTCTGGGGCCAACGTCCTGACTTTC | CASKGALSGANVLTF
TRBJ1-5 | TRBV30 | NA | NA | TGTGCCTGGAGTGTACGCGGCGGAGGGGCGCAGCCCCAGCATTTT | CAWSVRGGGAQPQHF
TRBJ2-3 | TRBV2 | NA | NA | TGTGCCAGCAGTGGGAACCGCGGGGATACGCAGTATTTT | CASSGNRGDTQYF
TRBJ2-1 | TRBV19 | few | TRBD1 | TGTGCCAGTAGTCGCGAAGGGACAGGGTCTAATGAGCAGTTCTTC | CASSREGTGSNEQFF
TRBJ2-1 | TRBV5-1 | once | TRBD2 | TGCGCCAGCAGCCTTAGCGGGAGTATGTACAATGAGCAGTTCTTC | CASSLSGSMYNEQFF
TRBJ1-1 | TRBV6-5 | NA | NA | TGTGCCAGCAGTTCCCTAGGGGGGGCCTTGAACACTGAAGCTTTCTTT | CASSSLGGALNTEAFF
TRBJ2-7 | TRBV11-2 | NA | TRBD1 | TGTGCCAGCAGCTACACAGGGGGAACGACCTACGAGCAGTACTTC | CASSYTGGTTYEQYF
TRBJ2-1 | TRBV7-8 | NA | TRBD2 | TGTGCCAGCAGCTTTAAGGGACTAGCGGGAATGTACAATGAGCAGTTCTTC | CASSFKGLAGMYNEQFF
TRBJ2-7 | TRBV5-4 | NA | TRBD1 | TGTGCCAGCAGCTTCCGGGACAGCTACGAGCAGTACTTC | CASSFRDSYEQYF
TRBJ2-7 | TRBV11-2 | NA | TRBD1 | TGTGCCAGCAGTTGGGAGAGACAGGGGACCTACGAGCAGTACTTC | CASSWERQGTYEQYF
TRBJ1-2 | TRBV27 | NA | TRBD1 | TGTGCCAGCAGCCTGGACAGGAGCTATGGCTACACCTTC | CASSLDRSYGYTF
TRBJ1-4 | TRBV4-3 | NA | NA | TGCGCCAGCTCCACAACGGGGGTAACTAATGAAAAACTGTTTTTT | CASSTTGVTNEKLFF
TRBJ1-1 | TRBV27 | NA | NA | TGTGCCAGCAGTTTATCATCCGGGGGCACTGAAGCTTTCTTT | CASSLSSGGTEAFF
TRBJ1-3 | TRBV28 | NA | NA | TGTGCCAGCCAAGAGTCTGGCTCTGGAAACACCATATATTTT | CASQESGSGNTIYF
TRBJ1-2 | TRBV5-6 | NA | TRBD1 | TGTGCCAGCAGGCAACCCGGGACAGGGAGGGAATATGGTGGCTACACCTTC | CASRQPGTGREYGGYTF
TRBJ2-5 | TRBV11-2 | NA | NA | TGTGCCAGCAGCTTAGCGGGAGCGGGAGAGACCCAGTACTTC | CASSLAGAGETQYF
TRBJ2-3 | TRBV20-1 | NA | NA | TGCAGTGCTAGCTTCCTTCGAGCGCAGTATTTT | CSASFLRAQYF
TRBJ2-7 | TRBV7-6 | NA | TRBD2 | TGTGCCAGCAGCCTACTAGCGGGAGGTCTCCACGAGCAGTACTTC | CASSLLAGGLHEQYF
TRBJ2-7 | TRBV19 | NA | NA | TGTGCCAGTAGTGAGTCATTAAACTCCTACGAGCAGTACTTC | CASSESLNSYEQYF
TRBJ2-7 | TRBV7-2 | NA | TRBD1 | TGTGCCAGCAGCTCACCGGGACAGGGTGGCGAGCAGTACTTC | CASSSPGQGGEQYF
TRBJ2-2 | TRBV18 | NA | NA | TGTGCCAGCTCACCGGGCCAGGGGACCCGAGGGTACACCGGGGAGCTGTTTTTT | CASSPGQGTRGYTGELFF
TRBJ1-5 | TRBV6-5 | NA | NA | TGTGCCAGCCAGCCCCAGGGTATAAGCAATCAGCCCCAGCATTTT | CASQPQGISNQPQHF
TRBJ2-3 | TRBV4-2 | NA | TRBD2 | TGTGCCAGCAGCCAACAAGCCCGGGACTACAACACAGATACGCAGTATTTT | CASSQQARDYNTDTQYF
TRBJ2-5 | TRBV6-2/TRBV6-3 | NA | TRBD1 | TGTGCCAGCAGTGAGGGACAGTGGATTCAAGAGACCCAGTACTTC | CASSEGQWIQETQYF
TRBJ1-5 | TRBV6-4 | NA | NA | TGTGCCAGCATCAGCGGGACCGAAAATCAGCCCCAGCATTTT | CASISGTENQPQHF
TRBJ2-5 | TRBV7-9 | NA | NA | TGTGCCAGCAGCTTTGGGGGGGCGTTCCAAGAGACCCAGTACTTC | CASSFGGAFQETQYF
TRBJ1-5 | TRBV6-5 | NA | NA | TGTGCCAGCAGTTTCGGCAGGAATCAGCCCCAGCATTTT | CASSFGRNQPQHF
TRBJ1-2 | TRBV25-1 | NA | NA | TGTGCCAGCAGTGTCCAAGGGGGTGATGGCTACACCTTC | CASSVQGGDGYTF
TRBJ1-1 | TRBV7-9 | NA | NA | TGTGCCAGCAGCTTACAGGTGGAGGCTGAAGCTTTCTTT | CASSLQVEAEAFF
TRBJ2-7 | TRBV6-1 | NA | NA | TGTGCCAGCAGTGAAGTACAGGCGAGCGAGCAGTACTTC | CASSEVQASEQYF
TRBJ2-6 | TRBV7-2 | NA | NA | TGTGCCGACTCAAGCTCTGGGGCCAACGTCCTGACTTTC | CADSSSGANVLTF
TRBJ2-7 | TRBV30 | NA | NA | TGTGCCTGGAGTGTACCCGGACAGTACGAGCAGTACTTC | CAWSVPGQYEQYF
TRBJ2-6 | TRBV4-1 | NA | NA | TGCGCCAGCAGCCAACCCAACTCTGGGGCCAACGTCCTGACTTTC | CASSQPNSGANVLTF
TRBJ2-5 | TRBV4-3 | once | TRBD1 | TGCGCCAGCAGCCGACTGACAGGGGGCGAAGAGACCCAGTACTTC | CASSRLTGGEETQYF
TRBJ1-1 | TRBV14 | NA | NA | TGTGCCAGCAGCCAAGGCCGCGTTGCTTTCTTT | CASSQGRVAFF
TRBJ2-7 | TRBV6-2/TRBV6-3 | NA | TRBD1 | TGTGCCAGCAGTGACCTCCGGGACAGCGCCTACGAGCAGTACTTC | CASSDLRDSAYEQYF